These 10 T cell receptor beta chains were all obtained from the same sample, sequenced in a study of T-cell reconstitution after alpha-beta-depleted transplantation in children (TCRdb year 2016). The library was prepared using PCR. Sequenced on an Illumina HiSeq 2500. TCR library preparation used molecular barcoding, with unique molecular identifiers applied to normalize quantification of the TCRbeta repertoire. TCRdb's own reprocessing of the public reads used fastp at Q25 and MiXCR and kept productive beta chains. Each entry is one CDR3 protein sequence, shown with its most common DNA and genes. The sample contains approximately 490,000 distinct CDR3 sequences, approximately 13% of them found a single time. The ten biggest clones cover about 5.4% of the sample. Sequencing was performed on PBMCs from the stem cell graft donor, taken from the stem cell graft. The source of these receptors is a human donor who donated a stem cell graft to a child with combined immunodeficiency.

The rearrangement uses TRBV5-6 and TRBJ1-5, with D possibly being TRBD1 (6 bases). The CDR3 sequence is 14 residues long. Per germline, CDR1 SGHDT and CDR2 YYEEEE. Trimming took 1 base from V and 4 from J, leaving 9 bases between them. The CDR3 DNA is TGTGCCAGCAGCTTGATGAGGGGGAATCAGCCCCAGCATTTT. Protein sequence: CASSLMRGNQPQHF.

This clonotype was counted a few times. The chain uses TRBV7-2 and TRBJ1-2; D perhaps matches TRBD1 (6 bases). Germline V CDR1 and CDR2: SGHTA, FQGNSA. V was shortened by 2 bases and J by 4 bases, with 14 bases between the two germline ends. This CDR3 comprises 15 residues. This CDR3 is CASSLSGGRGYGYTF. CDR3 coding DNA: TGTGCCAGCAGCTTAAGTGGGGGGCGAGGCTATGGCTACACCTTC.

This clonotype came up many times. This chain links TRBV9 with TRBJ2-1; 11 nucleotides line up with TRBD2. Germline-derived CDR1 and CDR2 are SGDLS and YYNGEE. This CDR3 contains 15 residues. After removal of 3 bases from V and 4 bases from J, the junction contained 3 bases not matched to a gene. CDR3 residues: CASSEPSGRYNEQFF. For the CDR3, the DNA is TGTGCCAGCAGCGAACCTAGCGGGAGGTACAATGAGCAGTTCTTC.

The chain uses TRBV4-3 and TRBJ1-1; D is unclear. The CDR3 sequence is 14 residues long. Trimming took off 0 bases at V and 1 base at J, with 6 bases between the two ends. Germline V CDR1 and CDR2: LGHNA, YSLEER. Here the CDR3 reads CASSQDYWNTEAFF. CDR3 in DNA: TGCGCCAGCAGCCAAGATTACTGGAACACTGAAGCTTTCTTT.

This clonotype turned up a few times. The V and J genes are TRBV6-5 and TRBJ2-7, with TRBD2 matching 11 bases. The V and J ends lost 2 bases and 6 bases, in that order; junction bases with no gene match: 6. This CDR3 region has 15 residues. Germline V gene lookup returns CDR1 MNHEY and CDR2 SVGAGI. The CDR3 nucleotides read TGTGCCAGCAGTTACGCTAGCGGGGGGACCACCGAGCAGTACTTC. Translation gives CASSYASGGTTEQYF.

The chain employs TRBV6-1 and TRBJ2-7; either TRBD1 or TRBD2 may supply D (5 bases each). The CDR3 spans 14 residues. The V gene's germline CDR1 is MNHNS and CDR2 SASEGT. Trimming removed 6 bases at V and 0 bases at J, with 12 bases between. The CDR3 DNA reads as TGTGCCAGCAGCCAGGGACCCTACTCCTACGAGCAGTACTTC. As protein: CASSQGPYSYEQYF.

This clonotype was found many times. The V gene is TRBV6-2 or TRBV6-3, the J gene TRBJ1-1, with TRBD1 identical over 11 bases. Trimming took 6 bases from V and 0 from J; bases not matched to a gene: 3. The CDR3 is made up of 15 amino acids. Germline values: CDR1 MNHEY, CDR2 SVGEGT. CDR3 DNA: TGTGCCAGCAGGGACAGGGGGCATATGAACACTGAAGCTTTCTTT. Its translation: CASRDRGHMNTEAFF.

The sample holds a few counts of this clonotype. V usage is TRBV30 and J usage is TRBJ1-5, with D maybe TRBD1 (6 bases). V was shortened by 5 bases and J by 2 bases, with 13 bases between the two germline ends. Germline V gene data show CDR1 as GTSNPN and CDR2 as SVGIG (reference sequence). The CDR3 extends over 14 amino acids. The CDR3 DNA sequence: TGTGCCTGGGAACGAGGGGGTGGCAATCAGCCCCAGCATTTT. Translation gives CAWERGGGNQPQHF.

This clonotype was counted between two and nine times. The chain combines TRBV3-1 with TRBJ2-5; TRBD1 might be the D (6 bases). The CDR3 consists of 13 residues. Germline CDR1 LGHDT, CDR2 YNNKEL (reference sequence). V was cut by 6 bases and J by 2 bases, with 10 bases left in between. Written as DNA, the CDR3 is TGTGCCAGCAGTTACACAGGGCAAGAGACCCAGTACTTC. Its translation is CASSYTGQETQYF.

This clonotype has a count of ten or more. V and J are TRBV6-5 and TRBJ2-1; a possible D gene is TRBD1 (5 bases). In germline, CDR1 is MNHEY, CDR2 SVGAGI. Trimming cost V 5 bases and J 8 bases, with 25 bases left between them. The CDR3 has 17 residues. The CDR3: CASSLDRQYRLRDEQFF. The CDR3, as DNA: TGTGCCAGCAGTCTCGATCGACAGTACCGCCTTCGGGATGAGCAGTTCTTC.